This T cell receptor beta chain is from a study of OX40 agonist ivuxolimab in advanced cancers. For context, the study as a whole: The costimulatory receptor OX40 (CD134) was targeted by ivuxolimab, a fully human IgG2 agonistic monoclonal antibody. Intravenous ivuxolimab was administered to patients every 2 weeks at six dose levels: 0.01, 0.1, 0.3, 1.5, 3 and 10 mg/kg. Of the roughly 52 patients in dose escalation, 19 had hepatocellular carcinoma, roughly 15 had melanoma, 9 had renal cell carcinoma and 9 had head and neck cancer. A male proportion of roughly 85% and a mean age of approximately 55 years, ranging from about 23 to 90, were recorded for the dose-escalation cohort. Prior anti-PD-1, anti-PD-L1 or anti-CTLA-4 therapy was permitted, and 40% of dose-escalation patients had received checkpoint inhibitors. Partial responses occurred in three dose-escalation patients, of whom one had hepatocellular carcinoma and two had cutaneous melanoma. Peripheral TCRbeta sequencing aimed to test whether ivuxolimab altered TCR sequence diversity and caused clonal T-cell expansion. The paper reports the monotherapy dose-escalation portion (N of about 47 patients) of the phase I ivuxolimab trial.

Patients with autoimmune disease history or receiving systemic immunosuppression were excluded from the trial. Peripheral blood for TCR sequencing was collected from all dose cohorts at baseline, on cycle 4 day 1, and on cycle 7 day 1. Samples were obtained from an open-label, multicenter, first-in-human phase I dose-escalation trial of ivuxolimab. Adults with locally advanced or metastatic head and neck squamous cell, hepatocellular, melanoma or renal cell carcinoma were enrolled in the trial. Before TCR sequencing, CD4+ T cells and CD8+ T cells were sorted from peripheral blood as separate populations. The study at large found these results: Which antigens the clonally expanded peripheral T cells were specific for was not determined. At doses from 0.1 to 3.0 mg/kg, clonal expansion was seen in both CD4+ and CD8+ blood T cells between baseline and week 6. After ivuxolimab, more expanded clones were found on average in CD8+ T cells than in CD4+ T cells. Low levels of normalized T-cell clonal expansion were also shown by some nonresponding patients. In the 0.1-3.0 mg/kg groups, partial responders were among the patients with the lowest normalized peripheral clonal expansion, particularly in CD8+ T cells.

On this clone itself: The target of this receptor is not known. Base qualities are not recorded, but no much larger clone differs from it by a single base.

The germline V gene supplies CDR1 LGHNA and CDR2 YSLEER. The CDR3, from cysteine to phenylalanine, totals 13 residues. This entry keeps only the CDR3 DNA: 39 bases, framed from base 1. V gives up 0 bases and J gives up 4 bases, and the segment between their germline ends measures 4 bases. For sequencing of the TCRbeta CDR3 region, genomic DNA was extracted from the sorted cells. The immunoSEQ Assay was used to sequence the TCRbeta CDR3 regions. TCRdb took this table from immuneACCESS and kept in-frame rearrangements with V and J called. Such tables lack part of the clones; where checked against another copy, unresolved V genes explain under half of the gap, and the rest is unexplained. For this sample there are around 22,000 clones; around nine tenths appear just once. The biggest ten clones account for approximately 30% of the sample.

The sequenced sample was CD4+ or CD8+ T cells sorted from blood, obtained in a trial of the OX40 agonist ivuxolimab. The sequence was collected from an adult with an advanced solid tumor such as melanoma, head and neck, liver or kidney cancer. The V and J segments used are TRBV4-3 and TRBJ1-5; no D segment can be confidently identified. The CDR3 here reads CASSQDGNQPQHF. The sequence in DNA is TGCGCCAGCAGCCAAGATGGTAATCAGCCCCAGCATTTT.